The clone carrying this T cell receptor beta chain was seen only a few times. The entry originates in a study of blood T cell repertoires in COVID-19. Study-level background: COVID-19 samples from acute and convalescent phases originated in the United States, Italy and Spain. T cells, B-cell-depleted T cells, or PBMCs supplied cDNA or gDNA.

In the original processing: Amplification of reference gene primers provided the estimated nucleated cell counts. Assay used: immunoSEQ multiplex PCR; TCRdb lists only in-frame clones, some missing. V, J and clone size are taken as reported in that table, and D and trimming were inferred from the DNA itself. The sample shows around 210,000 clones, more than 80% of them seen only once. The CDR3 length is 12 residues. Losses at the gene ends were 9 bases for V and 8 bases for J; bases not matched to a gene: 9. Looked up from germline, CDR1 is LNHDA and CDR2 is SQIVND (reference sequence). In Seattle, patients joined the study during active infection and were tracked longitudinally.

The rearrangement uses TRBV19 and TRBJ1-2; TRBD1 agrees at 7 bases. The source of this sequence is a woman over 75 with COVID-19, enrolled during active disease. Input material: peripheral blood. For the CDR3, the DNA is TGTGCCAGCAACGACAGGGTTCAGGGCTACACCTTC. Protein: CASNDRVQGYTF.